This T cell receptor (beta chain) was sequenced in a study of blood T cells in healthy people across ages. With 5 bases clipped from V and 7 bases from J, the junction kept 8 bases outside the gene matches. CDR1 is SGHVS, CDR2 FQNEAQ, per germline. The CDR3 sequence is 14 residues long. With a J-beta primer mix and a sample-barcoded 5' primer, a second PCR ran 7 to 11 cycles. TCRdb used MiXCR to reprocess the 5' RACE reads, holding one entry per CDR3 protein. The sample includes about 1.8 million distinct CDR3 sequences, approximately 50% of them seen just once. The receptor's source is a woman aged 40-49 years in good health. The rearrangement uses TRBV7-8 and TRBJ2-1; 7 nucleotides align to TRBD1. The sequenced material came from blood. The CDR3 sequence is CASSLQQGRNEQFF. As DNA, the CDR3 is TGTGCCAGCAGCCTACAACAGGGGCGGAATGAGCAGTTCTTC. Combining the CDR3 with reference TRBV7-8 and TRBJ2-1 gives the whole variable domain GAGVSQSPRYKVAKRGQDVALRCDPISGHVSLFWYQQALGQGPEFLTYFQNEAQLDKSGLPSDRFFAERPEGSVSTLKIQRTQQEDSAVYLCASSLQQGRNEQFFGPGTRLTVL.